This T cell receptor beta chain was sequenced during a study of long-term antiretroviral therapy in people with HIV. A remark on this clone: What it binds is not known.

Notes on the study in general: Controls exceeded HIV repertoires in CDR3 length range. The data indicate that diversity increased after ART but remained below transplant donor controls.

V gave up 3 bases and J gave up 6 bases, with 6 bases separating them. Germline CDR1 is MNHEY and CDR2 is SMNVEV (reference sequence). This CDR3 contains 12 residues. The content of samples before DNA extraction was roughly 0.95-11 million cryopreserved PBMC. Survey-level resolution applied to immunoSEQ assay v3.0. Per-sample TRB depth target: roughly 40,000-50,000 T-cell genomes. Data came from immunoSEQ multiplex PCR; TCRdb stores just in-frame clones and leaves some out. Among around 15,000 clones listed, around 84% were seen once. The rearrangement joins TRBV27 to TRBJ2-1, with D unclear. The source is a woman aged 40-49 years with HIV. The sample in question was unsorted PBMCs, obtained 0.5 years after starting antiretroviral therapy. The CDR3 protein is CASSFKGNEQFF. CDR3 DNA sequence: TGTGCCAGCAGTTTTAAGGGCAATGAGCAGTTCTTC.